What follows describes a single T cell receptor (beta chain). Profiled with immunoSEQ multiplex PCR; TCRdb holds only in-frame clones, not every one. This table has about 330,000 clones, approximately 85% appearing once. This entry comes from a study of blood T cell repertoires in COVID-19. CDR3 size: 16 residues. Germline values: CDR1 SGHRS, CDR2 YFSETQ. V dropped 0 bases and J dropped 0; count of bases not matched to a gene: 5. The sequenced sample consisted of peripheral blood. The clonotype was recovered from a human donor in a cohort sampled during active COVID-19. This sequence joins TRBV5-1 and TRBJ1-1, with 7 nucleotides matching TRBD1. CDR3 in amino acids: CASSLGQGWMNTEAFF. The CDR3 nucleotides are TGCGCCAGCAGCTTGGGACAGGGATGGATGAACACTGAAGCTTTCTTT. Full variable domain (missing parts from reference TRBV5-1 and TRBJ1-1): KAGVTQTPRYLIKTRGQQVTLSCSPISGHRSVSWYQQTPGQGLQFLFEYFSETQRNKGNFPGRFSGRQFSNSRSEMNVSTLELGDSALYLCASSLGQGWMNTEAFFGQGTRLTVV.